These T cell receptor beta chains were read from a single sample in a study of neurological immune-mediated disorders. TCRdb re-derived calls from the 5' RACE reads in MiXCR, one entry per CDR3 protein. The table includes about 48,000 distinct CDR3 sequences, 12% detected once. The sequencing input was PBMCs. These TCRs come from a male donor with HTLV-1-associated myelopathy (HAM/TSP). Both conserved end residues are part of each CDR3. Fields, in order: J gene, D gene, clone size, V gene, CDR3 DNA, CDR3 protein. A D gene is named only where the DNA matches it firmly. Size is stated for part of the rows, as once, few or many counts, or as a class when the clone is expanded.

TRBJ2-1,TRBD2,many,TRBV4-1,TGCGCCAGCAGCCAAGATTGGACTAGCGGGGATCGGGATGAGCAGTTCTTC,CASSQDWTSGDRDEQFF
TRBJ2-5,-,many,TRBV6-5,TGTGCCAGCAGTTACTCGACAGGACTAGAGACCCAGTACTTC,CASSYSTGLETQYF
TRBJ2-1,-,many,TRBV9,TGTGCCAGCAGCGTAGGGTGGGGGGGCGGTGAGCAGTTCTTC,CASSVGWGGGEQFF
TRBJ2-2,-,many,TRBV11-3,TGTGCCAGCAGCTCGGGCGGGGAGCACGGGGAGCTGTTTTTT,CASSSGGEHGELFF
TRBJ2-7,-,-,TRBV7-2,TGTGCCAGCAGCTTAATATGGCAGGGGGGCGAGCAGTACTTC,CASSLIWQGGEQYF
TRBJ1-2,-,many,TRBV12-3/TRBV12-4,TGTGCCAGCAGTTTCGAACGGATGGGGGACACCTTC,CASSFERMGDTF
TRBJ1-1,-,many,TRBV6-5,TGTGCCAGCAGTTACTCGAAGGGCGCCACTGAAGCTTTCTTT,CASSYSKGATEAFF
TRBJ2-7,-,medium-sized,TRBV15,TGTGCCACCAGCAGAGAGGGGCACGAGCAGTACTTC,CATSREGHEQYF
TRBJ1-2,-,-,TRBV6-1,TGTGCCAGCAGTGCGGTGGGCTACACCTTC,CASSAVGYTF
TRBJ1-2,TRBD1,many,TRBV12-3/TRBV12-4,TGTGCCAGCAACACCCAGGGGGCCACTAACTATGGCTACACCTTC,CASNTQGATNYGYTF
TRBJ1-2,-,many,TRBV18,TGTGCCAGCTCACCCGACAGGACCCTTAACTATGGCTACACCTTC,CASSPDRTLNYGYTF
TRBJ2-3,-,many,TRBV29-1,TGCAGCGTTGACGGGACACGGATCACAGATACGCAGTATTTT,CSVDGTRITDTQYF
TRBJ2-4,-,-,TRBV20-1,TGCAGTGCTAGGCTTAGCGAGAACATTCAGTACTTC,CSARLSENIQYF
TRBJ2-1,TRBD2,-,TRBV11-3,TGTGCCAGCAGCTTACGAGGACTAGCGGGCTACAATGAGCAGTTCTTC,CASSLRGLAGYNEQFF
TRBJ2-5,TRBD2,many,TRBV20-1,TGCAGTGCTAGGATGGCTAGCGGGGGGTTACAAGAGACCCAGTACTTC,CSARMASGGLQETQYF